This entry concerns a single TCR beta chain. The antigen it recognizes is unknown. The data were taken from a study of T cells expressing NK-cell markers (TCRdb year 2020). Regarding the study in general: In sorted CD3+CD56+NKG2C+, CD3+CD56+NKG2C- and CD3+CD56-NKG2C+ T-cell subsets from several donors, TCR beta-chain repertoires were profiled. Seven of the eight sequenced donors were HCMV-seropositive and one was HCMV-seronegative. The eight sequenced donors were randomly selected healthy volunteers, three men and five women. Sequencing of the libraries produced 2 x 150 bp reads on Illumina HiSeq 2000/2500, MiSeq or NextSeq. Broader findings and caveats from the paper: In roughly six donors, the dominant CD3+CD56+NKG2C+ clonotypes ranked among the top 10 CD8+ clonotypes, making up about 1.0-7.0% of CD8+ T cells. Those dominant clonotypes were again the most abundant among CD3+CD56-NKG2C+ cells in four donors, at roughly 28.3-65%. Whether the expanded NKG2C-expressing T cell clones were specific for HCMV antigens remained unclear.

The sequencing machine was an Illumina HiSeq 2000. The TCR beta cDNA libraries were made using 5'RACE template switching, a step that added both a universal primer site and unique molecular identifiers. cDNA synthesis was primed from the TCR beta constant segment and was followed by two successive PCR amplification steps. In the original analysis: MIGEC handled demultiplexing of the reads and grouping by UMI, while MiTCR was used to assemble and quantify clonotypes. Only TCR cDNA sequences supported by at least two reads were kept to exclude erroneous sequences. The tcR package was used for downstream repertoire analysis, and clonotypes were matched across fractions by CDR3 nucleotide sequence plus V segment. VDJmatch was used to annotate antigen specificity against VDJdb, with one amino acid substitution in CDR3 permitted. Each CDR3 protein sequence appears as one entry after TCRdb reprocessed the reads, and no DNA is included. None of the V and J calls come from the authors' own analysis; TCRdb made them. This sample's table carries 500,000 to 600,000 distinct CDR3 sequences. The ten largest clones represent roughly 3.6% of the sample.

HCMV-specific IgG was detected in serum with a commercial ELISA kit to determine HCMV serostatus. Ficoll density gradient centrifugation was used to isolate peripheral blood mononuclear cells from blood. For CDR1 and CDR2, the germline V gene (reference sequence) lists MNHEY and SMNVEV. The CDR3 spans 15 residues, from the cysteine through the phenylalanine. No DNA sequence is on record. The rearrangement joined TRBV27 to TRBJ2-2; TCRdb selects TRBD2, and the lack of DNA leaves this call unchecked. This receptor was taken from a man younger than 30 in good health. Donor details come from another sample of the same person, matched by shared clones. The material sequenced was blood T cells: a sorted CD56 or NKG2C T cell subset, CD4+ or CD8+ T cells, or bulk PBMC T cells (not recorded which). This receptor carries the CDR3 CASSLISGWTGELFF.